What follows are 3 T cell receptor beta chains derived from one specimen sequenced in a study of blood T cell repertoires in COVID-19. Repertoires were generated with immunoSEQ multiplex PCR, while TCRdb's copy carries only in-frame clones and drops some. In the table there are about 190,000 clones, 65% to 80% of which are singletons. Source material: peripheral blood. The receptor source for this set is a man in his forties or fifties who had recovered from COVID-19.

This rearrangement joins TRBV6-5 to TRBJ1-6; D not certain. CDR1 is MNHEY and CDR2 is SVGAGI in the germline V gene. This CDR3 is built from 12 residues. Trimming cost V 6 bases and J 9 bases, with 9 bases left between them. CDR3 region: CASRMRTSPLHF. The CDR3 DNA is TGTGCCAGCAGAATGCGTACTTCACCCCTCCACTTT.

The V call is TRBV7-3, the J call TRBJ2-1; 12 bases match TRBD1. The germline V gene encodes CDR1 SGHTA and CDR2 FQGTGA. V dropped 3 bases and J dropped 7; count of bases not matched to a gene: 4. The CDR3 runs 15 residues. In DNA form, the CDR3 reads TGTGCCAGCAGCTTGGGGACAGGGGGCTCGAATGAGCAGTTCTTC. This sequence encodes CASSLGTGGSNEQFF.

CDR3 amino acids: CSASPDVMAVYSNQPQHF. CDR3 coding DNA: TGCAGTGCTAGTCCCGACGTAATGGCGGTATATAGCAATCAGCCCCAGCATTTT. The chain joins TRBV20-1 to TRBJ1-5; D uncertain. This CDR3 has 18 amino acids. Between the trimmed V and J ends, which lost 3 bases and 0 bases, there was a span of 21 bases. Per germline, CDR1 DFQATT and CDR2 SNEGSKA (reference sequence).